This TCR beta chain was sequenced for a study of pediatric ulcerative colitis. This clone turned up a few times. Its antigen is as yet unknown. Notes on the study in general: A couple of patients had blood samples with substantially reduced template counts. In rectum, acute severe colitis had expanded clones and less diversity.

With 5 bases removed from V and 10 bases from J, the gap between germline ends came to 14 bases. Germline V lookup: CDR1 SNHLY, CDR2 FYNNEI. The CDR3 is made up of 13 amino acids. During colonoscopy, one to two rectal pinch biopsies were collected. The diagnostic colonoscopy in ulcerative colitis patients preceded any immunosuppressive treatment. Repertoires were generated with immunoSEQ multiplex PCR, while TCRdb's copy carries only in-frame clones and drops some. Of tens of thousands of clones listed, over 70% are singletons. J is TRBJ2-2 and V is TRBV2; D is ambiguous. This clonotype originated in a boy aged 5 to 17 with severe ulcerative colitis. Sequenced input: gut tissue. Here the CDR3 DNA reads TGTGCCAGCAGTCCCATATTAGGAGTGGAGCTGTTTTTT. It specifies CASSPILGVELFF.